This TCR beta chain was recorded in a study of T cells in Graves' hyperthyroidism and ophthalmopathy. V shed 1 base, J shed 2 bases, and the junction held 5 bases outside the gene matches. This CDR3 region has 15 residues. Germline V lookup: CDR1 DFQATT, CDR2 SNEGSKA (reference sequence). Diagnostic assessment was based on clinical symptoms, serum thyroxine and TRAb, thyroid ultrasound and orbital computed tomography. PBMCs were sourced from approximately 9.3 ml fresh peripheral blood. This clonotype was counted many times. RNA transcripts yielded amplified TCR beta CDR3 regions. HTBI primers drove first-round RT-PCR of the TCR CDR3. TCRdb reprocessed the multiplex PCR reads with MiXCR, giving one entry per CDR3 protein. Among some 600,000 distinct CDR3 sequences listed, approximately 15% were seen once.

What was sequenced was blood. The V gene is TRBV20-1, the J gene TRBJ2-5, with 9 bases lining up with TRBD2. This TCR derives from a woman aged 30 to 39 with Graves' hyperthyroidism that later progressed to Graves' ophthalmopathy. CDR3 amino acids: CSARGPSGEQETQYF. For the CDR3, the DNA is TGCAGTGCTAGAGGGCCTAGCGGGGAACAAGAGACCCAGTACTTC.